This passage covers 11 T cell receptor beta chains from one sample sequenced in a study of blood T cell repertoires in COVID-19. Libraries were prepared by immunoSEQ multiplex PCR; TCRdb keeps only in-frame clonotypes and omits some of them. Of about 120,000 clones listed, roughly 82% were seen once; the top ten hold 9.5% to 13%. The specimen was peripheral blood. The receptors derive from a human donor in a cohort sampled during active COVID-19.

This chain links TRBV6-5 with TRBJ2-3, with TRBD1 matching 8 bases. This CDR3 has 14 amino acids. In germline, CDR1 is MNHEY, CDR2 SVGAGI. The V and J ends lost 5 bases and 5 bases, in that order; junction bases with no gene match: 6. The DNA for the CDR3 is TGTGCCAGCAGTCGGACAGGGAAAGGAGATACGCAGTATTTT. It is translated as CASSRTGKGDTQYF.

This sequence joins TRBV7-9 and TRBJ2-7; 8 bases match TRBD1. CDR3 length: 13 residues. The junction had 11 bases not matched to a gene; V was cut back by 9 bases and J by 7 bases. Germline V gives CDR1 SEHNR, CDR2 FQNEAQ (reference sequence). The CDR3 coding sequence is TGTGCCAGTAGAGGGCAGGGGGCAGGGGAGCAGTACTTC. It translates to CASRGQGAGEQYF.

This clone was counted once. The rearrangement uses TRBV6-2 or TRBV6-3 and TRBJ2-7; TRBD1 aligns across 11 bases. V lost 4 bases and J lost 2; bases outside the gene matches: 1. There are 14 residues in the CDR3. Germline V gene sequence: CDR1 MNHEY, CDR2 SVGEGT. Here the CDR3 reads CASSWGQGAYEQYF. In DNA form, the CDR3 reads TGTGCCAGCAGTTGGGGACAGGGGGCCTACGAGCAGTACTTC.

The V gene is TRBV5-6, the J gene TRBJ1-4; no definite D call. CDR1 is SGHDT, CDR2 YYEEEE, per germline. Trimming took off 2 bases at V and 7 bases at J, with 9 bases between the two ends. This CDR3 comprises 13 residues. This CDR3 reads CASSLAPGEKLFF. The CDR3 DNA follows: TGTGCCAGCAGCTTAGCGCCTGGTGAAAAACTGTTTTTT.

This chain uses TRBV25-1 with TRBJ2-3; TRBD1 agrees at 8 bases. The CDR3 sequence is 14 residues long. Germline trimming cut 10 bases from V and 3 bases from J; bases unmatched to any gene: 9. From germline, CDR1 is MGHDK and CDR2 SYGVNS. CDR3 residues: CATWTGSFTDTQYF. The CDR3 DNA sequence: TGTGCCACCTGGACAGGGTCCTTTACAGATACGCAGTATTTT. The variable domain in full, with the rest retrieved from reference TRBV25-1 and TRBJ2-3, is EADIYQTPRYLVIGTGKKITLECSQTMGHDKMYWYQQDPGMELHLIHYSYGVNSTEKGDLSSESTVSRIRTEHFPLTLESARPSHTSQYLCATWTGSFTDTQYFGPGTRLTVL.

The CDR3 sequence is CASSRQGHTGELFF. DNA of the CDR3: TGCGCCAGCAGCCGACAGGGGCACACCGGGGAGCTGTTTTTT. The chain combines TRBV4-1 with TRBJ2-2, with 8 bases lining up with TRBD1. V lost 4 bases, J lost 3 bases, and 1 base stayed unmatched. The CDR3 totals 14 residues. Germline assignment: CDR1 MGHRA and CDR2 YSYEKL.

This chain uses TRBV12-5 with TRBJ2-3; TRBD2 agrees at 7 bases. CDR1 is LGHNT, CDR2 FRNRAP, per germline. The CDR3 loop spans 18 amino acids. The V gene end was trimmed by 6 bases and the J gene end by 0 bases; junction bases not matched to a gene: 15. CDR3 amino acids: CASGAGTNSLYSTDTQYF. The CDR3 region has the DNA TGTGCTAGTGGCGCGGGGACTAATTCTCTCTATAGCACAGATACGCAGTATTTT.

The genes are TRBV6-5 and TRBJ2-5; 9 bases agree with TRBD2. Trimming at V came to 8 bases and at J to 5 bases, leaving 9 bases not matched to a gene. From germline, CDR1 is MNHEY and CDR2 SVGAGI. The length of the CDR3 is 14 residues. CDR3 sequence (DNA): TGTGCCAGCGGACCGGGACTAGCTGGTGAGACCCAGTACTTC. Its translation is CASGPGLAGETQYF.

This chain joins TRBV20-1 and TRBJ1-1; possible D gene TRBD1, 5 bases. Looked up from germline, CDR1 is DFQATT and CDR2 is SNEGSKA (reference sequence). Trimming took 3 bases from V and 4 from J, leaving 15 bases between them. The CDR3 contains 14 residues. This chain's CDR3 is CSASKSQGGTEAFF. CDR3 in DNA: TGCAGTGCTAGTAAGTCCCAGGGAGGCACTGAAGCTTTCTTT.

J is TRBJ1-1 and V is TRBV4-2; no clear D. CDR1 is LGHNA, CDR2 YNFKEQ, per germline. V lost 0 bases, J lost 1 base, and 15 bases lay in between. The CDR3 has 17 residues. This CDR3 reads CASSQDLGILSNTEAFF. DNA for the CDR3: TGTGCCAGCAGCCAAGATCTCGGGATCCTATCGAACACTGAAGCTTTCTTT.

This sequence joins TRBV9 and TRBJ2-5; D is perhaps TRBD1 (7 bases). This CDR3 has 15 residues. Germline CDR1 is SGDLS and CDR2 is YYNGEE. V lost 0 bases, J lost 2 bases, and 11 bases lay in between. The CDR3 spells CASSVGGDRQETQYF. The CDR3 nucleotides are TGTGCCAGCAGCGTAGGGGGGGACAGACAAGAGACCCAGTACTTC. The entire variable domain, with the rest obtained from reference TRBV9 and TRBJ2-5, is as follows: DSGVTQTPKHLITATGQRVTLRCSPRSGDLSVYWYQQSLDQGLQFLIQYYNGEERAKGNILERFSAQQFPDLHSELNLSSLELGDSALYFCASSVGGDRQETQYFGPGTRLLVL.